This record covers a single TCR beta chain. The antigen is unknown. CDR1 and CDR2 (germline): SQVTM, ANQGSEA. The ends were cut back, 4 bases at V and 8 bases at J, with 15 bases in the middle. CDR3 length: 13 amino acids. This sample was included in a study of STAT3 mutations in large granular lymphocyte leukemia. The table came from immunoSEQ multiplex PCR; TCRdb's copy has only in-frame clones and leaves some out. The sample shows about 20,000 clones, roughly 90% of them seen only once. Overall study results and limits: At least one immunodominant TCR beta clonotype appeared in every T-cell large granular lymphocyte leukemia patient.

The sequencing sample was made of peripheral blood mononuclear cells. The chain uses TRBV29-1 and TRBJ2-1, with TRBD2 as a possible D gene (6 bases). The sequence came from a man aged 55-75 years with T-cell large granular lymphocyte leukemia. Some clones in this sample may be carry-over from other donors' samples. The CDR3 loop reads CSVGGSRRDEQFF. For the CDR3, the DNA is TGCAGCGTTGGGGGATCCAGGAGGGATGAGCAGTTCTTC.